Below, 21 T cell receptor beta chains from the same sample are listed, as sequenced in a study of shared clonotypes between healthy human individuals. Only in-frame clones appear in the TCRdb table, and some are missing; sequencing was by immunoSEQ multiplex PCR. The profile shows 2 million to 2.5 million clones, under 97% of them singletons. Sequences were obtained from naive CD4+ T cells sorted from blood. Regarding subset: CD45RA+ positively selected. The receptors derive from a man aged 18 to 30 in good health.

Written as DNA, the CDR3 is TGTGCCAGCAGCTCTGCGGGGGGGCCAGAGACCCAGTACTTC. Its protein product is CASSSAGGPETQYF. The genes are TRBV6-5 and TRBJ2-5; TRBD2 agrees at 9 bases. CDR3 size: 14 residues. V gave up 6 bases and J gave up 4 bases; unmatched junction bases: 6. Germline V gives CDR1 MNHEY, CDR2 SVGAGI.

This chain joins TRBV5-1 and TRBJ2-7; 7 nucleotides align to TRBD2. CDR3 size: 14 residues. Germline CDR1 reads SGHRS; CDR2 reads YFSETQ. V was pared by 3 bases and J by 7 bases, with 10 bases of the junction left unmatched. The CDR3, as DNA: TGCGCCAGCAGCTCAGCGGGAATCCCGGCGGAGCAGTACTTC. This sequence encodes CASSSAGIPAEQYF. The variable domain in full, with the rest retrieved from reference TRBV5-1 and TRBJ2-7, is KAGVTQTPRYLIKTRGQQVTLSCSPISGHRSVSWYQQTPGQGLQFLFEYFSETQRNKGNFPGRFSGRQFSNSRSEMNVSTLELGDSALYLCASSSAGIPAEQYFGPGTRLTVT.

This chain joins TRBV6-6 and TRBJ2-7; TRBD1 aligns across 8 bases. V was pared by 6 bases and J by 6 bases, with 10 bases of the junction left unmatched. Germline V gives CDR1 MNHNY, CDR2 SVGAGI (reference sequence). The CDR3 runs 14 residues. CDR3 nucleotides: TGTGCCAGCAGCCGGCCCGGACAGGGAGGCGAGCAGTACTTC. It translates to CASSRPGQGGEQYF.

V gene TRBV21-1 combines with J gene TRBJ1-5; the table's D call of TRBD1 was not tested on the DNA. TRBV21-1 is a known pseudogene. The CDR3 covers 18 residues. The CDR3 protein is CASSTRDRKPAGNQPQHF. In nucleotides, the CDR3 is TGTGCCAGCAGCACCCGGGACAGGAAACCCGCCGGCAATCAGCCCCAGCATTTT.

This clone was detected once. The chain uses TRBV28 and TRBJ1-2; D gene ambiguous. Germline V gene data show CDR1 as MDHEN and CDR2 as SYDVKM. The CDR3 is made up of 15 amino acids. V was pared by 5 bases and J by 0 bases, with 13 bases between. CDR3 coding DNA: TGTGCCAGCAGTCCACAGCCCCGAACTAACTATGGCTACACCTTC. Amino acid sequence: CASSPQPRTNYGYTF.

The V gene is TRBV28, the J gene TRBJ2-1; D is undetermined. Trimming stripped 7 bases from V and 5 bases from J, with 12 bases between. Germline V gives CDR1 MDHEN, CDR2 SYDVKM. The CDR3 contains 13 residues. The CDR3 DNA reads TGTGCCAGCAAACGCAGGATCAACAATGAGCAGTTCTTC. Amino acids: CASKRRINNEQFF. Variable domain in full (rest from reference TRBV28 and TRBJ2-1): DVKVTQSSRYLVKRTGEKVFLECVQDMDHENMFWYRQDPGLGLRLIYFSYDVKMKEKGDIPEGYSVSREKKERFSLILESASTNQTSMYLCASKRRINNEQFFGPGTRLTVL.

This sequence joins TRBV28 and TRBJ1-4; 7 positions match TRBD1. Losses at the gene ends were 3 bases for V and 4 bases for J; bases not matched to a gene: 5. The CDR3 has 15 residues. The V gene's germline CDR1 is MDHEN and CDR2 SYDVKM. CDR3 region: CASSFPTGLNEKLFF. For the CDR3, the DNA is TGTGCCAGCAGTTTCCCGACAGGGCTTAATGAAAAACTGTTTTTT.

The V call is TRBV10-3, the J call TRBJ2-3; D possibly corresponds to TRBD2 (6 bases). Germline V gene sequence: CDR1 ENHRY, CDR2 SYGVKD. Trimming took 0 bases from V and 0 from J, leaving 16 bases between them. CDR3 size: 18 residues. The CDR3 region has the DNA TGTGCCATCAGTGAGTCGCTAAGCGGGCTAATTAGCACAGATACGCAGTATTTT. It codes for CAISESLSGLISTDTQYF.

Concerning this clone: One end of the junction does not line up with germline, which may come from a read error. The chain carries TRBV5-1 and TRBJ2-5; D is unclear. The germline gives CDR1 SGHRS, CDR2 YFSETQ. CDR3 length: 9 residues. CDR3 region: CASSSQPHF. The DNA of the CDR3 is TGCGCCAGCAGCTCCCAACCCCACTTC.

This clone was picked up one time. The chain uses TRBV19 and TRBJ2-1, with 9 bases aligning to TRBD2. Trimming took 3 bases from V and 7 from J; bases not matched to a gene: 7. Germline values: CDR1 LNHDA, CDR2 SQIVND (reference sequence). This CDR3 has 15 residues. In nucleotides, the CDR3 is TGTGCCAGTAGTATTAGGGGCGGGAGGGCAAATGAGCAGTTCTTC. As protein: CASSIRGGRANEQFF.

This chain connects TRBV7-2 to TRBJ2-1, with 9 bases fitting TRBD2. Germline CDR1 SGHTA, CDR2 FQGNSA. V lost 5 bases, J lost 2 bases, and 7 bases stayed unmatched. CDR3 length: 16 amino acids. The CDR3 loop is CASSLRLAETYNEQFF. The CDR3, as DNA: TGTGCCAGCAGCCTCAGACTAGCGGAGACCTACAATGAGCAGTTCTTC.

V gene TRBV5-1 combines with J gene TRBJ2-2; D not resolved. V was cut by 4 bases and J by 0 bases, with 7 bases left in between. Germline-derived CDR1 and CDR2 are SGHRS and YFSETQ. This CDR3 is built from 14 residues. The CDR3 DNA reads as TGCGCCAGCAGCAGGTCCCCGAACACCGGGGAGCTGTTTTTT. Protein: CASSRSPNTGELFF. Looking up the rest from reference TRBV5-1 and TRBJ2-2 gives the full variable domain: KAGVTQTPRYLIKTRGQQVTLSCSPISGHRSVSWYQQTPGQGLQFLFEYFSETQRNKGNFPGRFSGRQFSNSRSEMNVSTLELGDSALYLCASSRSPNTGELFFGEGSRLTVL.

This chain links TRBV21-1 with TRBJ2-7; the DNA was not used to check the table's D call, TRBD1. TRBV21-1 counts as a pseudogene. The CDR3 totals 15 residues. The CDR3 sequence: CASSTRQGYLREQYF. The CDR3 DNA is TGTGCCAGCAGCACCCGACAGGGCTATTTGAGGGAGCAGTACTTC.

V gene TRBV6-1 combines with J gene TRBJ2-1; 10 bases map to TRBD2. The V gene end was trimmed by 4 bases and the J gene end by 0 bases; junction bases not matched to a gene: 9. Germline loops: CDR1 MNHNS, CDR2 SASEGT. This CDR3 comprises 18 residues. The CDR3 DNA reads as TGTGCCAGCAGTGGAAGCCTAGCGGGGGACCTCTCCTACAATGAGCAGTTCTTC. Its protein is CASSGSLAGDLSYNEQFF.

About this clone itself: The junction departs from germline at one end; a sequencing error may be responsible. The rearrangement joins TRBV7-7 to TRBJ2-3; 7 bases map to TRBD2. The CDR3 consists of 16 residues. The germline CDR1 and CDR2 sequences are SSHAT and FNYEAQ (reference sequence). The CDR3 loop is CASSSCGGRDLDTQYF. The CDR3 DNA follows: TGTGCTAGCAGCTCATGCGGTGGGAGGGATTTAGATACGCAGTATTTT. The full variable domain, in which reference TRBV7-7 and TRBJ2-3 provide the parts outside the CDR3, is GAGVSQSPRYKVTKRGQDVTLRCDPISSHATLYWYQQALGQGPEFLTYFNYEAQPDKSGLPSDRFSAERPEGSISTLTIQRTEQRDSAMYRCASSSCGGRDLDTQYFGPGTRLTVL.

On this clone: This sample also contains other DNA sequences that code for the same CDR3. Here the CDR3 DNA reads TGTGCCAGCAGCTTAGCTGGGAGTGCTGAAGCTTTCTTT. Encoded protein: CASSLAGSAEAFF. The genes are TRBV7-9 and TRBJ1-1; no definite D call. CDR3 length: 13 residues. Trimming left V 0 bases short and J 6 bases short, with 8 bases between. Germline CDR1 SEHNR, CDR2 FQNEAQ (reference sequence).

The genes are TRBV6-1 and TRBJ1-6, with D possibly TRBD1 on 5 matching bases. Trimming took off 1 base at V and 6 bases at J, with 10 bases between the two ends. This CDR3 is 15 amino acids long. Germline lookup yields CDR1 MNHNS and CDR2 SASEGT. The CDR3 loop is CASSEGTSSNSPLHF. CDR3 DNA sequence: TGTGCCAGCAGTGAAGGGACATCTAGTAATTCACCCCTCCACTTT.

The chain links TRBV7-9 to TRBJ2-7; 11 nucleotides match TRBD1. CDR1 and CDR2 (germline): SEHNR, FQNEAQ (reference sequence). This CDR3 spans 16 amino acids. Unmatched junction bases numbered 12, after V lost 5 bases and J lost 6 bases. DNA of the CDR3: TGTGCCAGCAGCCTAGACCGGGACAGGGGGAGAAGCGAGCAGTACTTC. As protein: CASSLDRDRGRSEQYF.

Points on this clone: The same CDR3 arises from other DNA sequences in this sample as well. The rearrangement joins TRBV5-1 to TRBJ2-7; TRBD1 agrees at 12 bases. V lost 0 bases, J lost 7 bases, and 8 bases stayed unmatched. This CDR3 is 16 amino acids long. Germline CDR1 SGHRS, CDR2 YFSETQ. The CDR3 reads CASSLVAGQGAGEQYF. CDR3 nucleotide sequence: TGCGCCAGCAGCTTGGTAGCGGGACAGGGGGCAGGGGAGCAGTACTTC.

The CDR3 DNA reads as TGTGCCAGCAGCTTCTCGGGAGGGGGCACAGATACGCAGTATTTT. It is translated as CASSFSGGGTDTQYF. The rearrangement joins TRBV7-6 to TRBJ2-3; 8 bases map to TRBD2. CDR1 is SGHVS, CDR2 FNYEAQ, per germline. J lost 1 base, V lost 3 bases, and 3 bases had no gene match. The CDR3 totals 15 residues.

This clone was observed once. The same CDR3 also results from other DNA sequences found in this sample. The genes are TRBV5-1 and TRBJ2-7, with 11 bases matching TRBD2. Per germline, CDR1 SGHRS and CDR2 YFSETQ. V lost 4 bases, J lost 6 bases, and 6 bases stayed unmatched. The CDR3 has 14 residues. For the CDR3, the DNA is TGCGCCAGCAGCCTTCTTGGGACTAGCGGCGAGCAGTACTTC. As protein: CASSLLGTSGEQYF. Looking up the rest from reference TRBV5-1 and TRBJ2-7 gives the full variable domain: KAGVTQTPRYLIKTRGQQVTLSCSPISGHRSVSWYQQTPGQGLQFLFEYFSETQRNKGNFPGRFSGRQFSNSRSEMNVSTLELGDSALYLCASSLLGTSGEQYFGPGTRLTVT.